This TCR beta chain emerged from a study of CD8 T cells in Susac syndrome (dated by TCRdb to between 2017 and 2020). Study-level background: Among the Susac syndrome patients who were sequenced, clinically active disease was present in roughly six and clinical remission was observed in eight. At blood withdrawal, Susac syndrome patients were either therapy-naive, taking corticosteroids (in some cases with IVIg as well), or taking IVIg alone. The study used repertoire sequencing to test whether antigen drove CD8+ T cell activation and differentiation in Susac syndrome. The clonality of the CD8+ T cell repertoire was compared across some eleven healthy donors, around 14 Susac syndrome patients and under 17 multiple sclerosis patients.

On this clonotype: Its antigen is not yet known. Per-base quality was not reported, and no clone a single base away is much larger than it.

RNA was extracted with the RNeasy kit and roughly 0.5 to 1 ug was reverse transcribed using random hexamers. The immunoSEQ multiplex PCR assay, covering 54 Vbeta and 13 Jbeta segments, was used to amplify TCR beta CDR3 regions. Bias from PCR amplification was corrected by using a synthetic template baseline for primer optimization and for computational correction. The authors' pipeline ran thus. Reads were annotated to V, D and J genes per IMGT and analyzed with immunoSEQ Analyzer, keeping only productive sequences. Clonality was calculated as one minus the Shannon entropy normalized by log2 of the number of productive unique sequences. Public and private clones were assessed among the 100 most prevalent clones of each patient and control. A clone was defined as Susac-specific if it was absent from the healthy and MS cohorts, from some 980 published viral clones and from other ImmuneACCESS disease sequences. TCRdb handled the public reads itself, with Q25 trimming in fastp and clone calling in MiXCR, and kept productive beta chains. Rows with a matching CDR3 protein are joined into one entry that keeps the most common DNA and genes. The V and J calls were determined by TCRdb, not by the authors. In all, the sample holds about 120,000 distinct CDR3 sequences, and about 94% of those were seen once. The ten largest clones take up approximately 0.2% of the sample.

Summary of the overall study and its limitations: In the total CD8+ and CD8+ TEMRA repertoires, sixteen and five Susac-specific public clones, respectively, were identified. Susac syndrome CD8+ repertoires showed clonal expansion, highest in CD8+ TEMRA cells and greater in clinically active than remitting patients. The number of individuals in the TCR sequencing and HLA analysis was recognized as being relatively small.

Peripheral blood CD8+ and CD4+ T cells from healthy donors, Susac syndrome patients and multiple sclerosis patients were profiled using high-throughput TCR beta sequencing. Recently defined diagnostic criteria for definite or probable disease were met by the Susac syndrome patients. Bulk CD8+ and CD4+ T cells were purified magnetically by negative isolation, whereas CD8+ TEMRA cells were enriched by FACS. Blood was drawn into EDTA tubes, processed within 24 hours, and PBMCs were isolated by density gradient centrifugation. PBMCs destined for TCR sequencing were cryopreserved in liquid nitrogen and later thawed in a 37 °C water bath. The sorted or isolated CD4+, CD8+ and CD8+ TEMRA cells reached a purity of at least 90%. The sample taken for sequencing was CD8+ T cells from PBMCs. The clonotype was recovered from a human donor with Susac syndrome.

The sequence in DNA is TGTGCCAGCAGCTTGGAGCCCCCCGGGACAGGGAGGGACGAGCAGTACTTC. It is translated as CASSLEPPGTGRDEQYF. Rearrangement joined TRBV5-8 to TRBJ2-7; 9 middle bases align to TRBD1. From cysteine to phenylalanine, the CDR3 is 17 amino acids long. Just CDR3 DNA is preserved here, 51 bases in frame from base 1. As encoded in the germline V gene, CDR1 is SGHTS while CDR2 is YDEGEE. Clipping removes 0 bases from V and 5 bases from J, with 12 as the unmatched junction base count.